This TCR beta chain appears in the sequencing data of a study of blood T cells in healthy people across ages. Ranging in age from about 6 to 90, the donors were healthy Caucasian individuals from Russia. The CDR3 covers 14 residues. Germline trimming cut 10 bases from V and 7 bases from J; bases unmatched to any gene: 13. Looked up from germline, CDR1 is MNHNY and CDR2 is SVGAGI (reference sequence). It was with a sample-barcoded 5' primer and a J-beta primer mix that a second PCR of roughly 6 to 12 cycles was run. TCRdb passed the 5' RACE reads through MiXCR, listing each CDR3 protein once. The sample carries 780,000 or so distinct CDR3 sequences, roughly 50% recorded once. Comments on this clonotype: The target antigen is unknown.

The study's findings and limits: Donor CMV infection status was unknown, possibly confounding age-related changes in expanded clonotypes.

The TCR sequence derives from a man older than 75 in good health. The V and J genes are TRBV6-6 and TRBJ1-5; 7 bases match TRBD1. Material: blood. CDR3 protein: CATRQGSPPQPQHF. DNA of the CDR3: TGTGCCACACGACAGGGATCCCCTCCACAGCCCCAGCATTTT.